The 7 T cell receptor beta chains reported below all come from one sample, sequenced in a study of PD-L1 blockade in urothelial cancer. This table comes from immunoSEQ multiplex PCR, and its TCRdb copy is limited to in-frame clones, with some not included. In the table there are about 48,000 clones, about 86% of which are singletons. Specified time point: peripheral blood 6 weeks after treatment start. The sample was PBMCs, taken around atezolizumab (anti-PD-L1) treatment. Receptor source: a man between 60 and 75 years old with urothelial cancer.

V gene TRBV11-2 combines with J gene TRBJ2-3; 8 positions match TRBD2. CDR3 size: 14 residues. The V gene end was trimmed by 5 bases and the J gene end by 5 bases; junction bases not matched to a gene: 6. CDR1 and CDR2 from the germline V gene are SGHAT and FQNNGV. CDR3 amino acids: CASSPRGVGDTQYF. The CDR3 DNA reads TGTGCCAGCAGCCCGCGGGGGGTTGGAGATACGCAGTATTTT. The full variable domain, in which reference TRBV11-2 and TRBJ2-3 provide the parts outside the CDR3, is EAGVAQSPRYKIIEKRQSVAFWCNPISGHATLYWYQQILGQGPKLLIQFQNNGVVDDSQLPKDRFSAERLKGVDSTLKIQPAKLEDSAVYLCASSPRGVGDTQYFGPGTRLTVL.

The V and J genes are TRBV5-4 and TRBJ2-1, with 7 bases lining up with TRBD1. CDR1 SGHNT and CDR2 YYREEE come from the germline V gene (reference sequence). The CDR3 extends over 15 amino acids. V was clipped by 4 bases and J by 4 bases; unmatched bases: 8. Here the CDR3 reads CASSRLVDRYNEQFF. CDR3 DNA sequence: TGTGCCAGCAGCCGCTTAGTGGACAGGTACAATGAGCAGTTCTTC.

The chain carries TRBV19 and TRBJ2-2; the D gene is possibly TRBD2 (6 bases). CDR3 length: 15 amino acids. Trimming took off 9 bases at V and 1 base at J, with 15 bases between the two ends. The germline V gene has CDR1 LNHDA and CDR2 SQIVND (reference sequence). This chain's CDR3 is CASIPGLRNTGELFF. As DNA, the CDR3 is TGTGCCAGCATCCCGGGACTTAGGAACACCGGGGAGCTGTTTTTT.

The J gene is TRBJ2-1, the V gene TRBV2; 8 bases match TRBD2. This CDR3 spans 13 amino acids. The V segment lost 4 bases and the J segment 6 bases; nucleotides outside the gene matches: 2. Germline-derived CDR1 and CDR2 are SNHLY and FYNNEI. The CDR3 bases are TGTGCCAGCAGTGGGACTAGCCGCAATGAGCAGTTCTTC. Protein sequence: CASSGTSRNEQFF.

V usage is TRBV18 and J usage is TRBJ2-7; D might be TRBD2 (5 bases). Looked up from germline, CDR1 is KGHSH and CDR2 is LQKENI. The V gene lost 8 bases and the J gene lost 3 bases, with 17 bases spanning the gap. The CDR3 is 14 residues long. The CDR3 DNA sequence: TGTGCCAGCCCCCGGGTGGGAGAGGGCTACGAGCAGTACTTC. Protein: CASPRVGEGYEQYF.

The chain couples TRBV19 to TRBJ1-1; D possibly corresponds to TRBD1 (5 bases). Trimming cost V 5 bases and J 1 base, with 14 bases left between them. The CDR3 sequence is 15 residues long. Germline V CDR1 and CDR2: LNHDA, SQIVND (reference sequence). The DNA of the CDR3 is TGTGCCAGTAGTCCCGGGGCGGGGACGAACACTGAAGCTTTCTTT. Amino acid sequence: CASSPGAGTNTEAFF.

V and J are TRBV11-3 and TRBJ2-7, with 7 bases identical to TRBD1. The germline gives CDR1 SGHNT, CDR2 YENEEA. There are 14 residues in the CDR3. Unmatched junction bases numbered 9, after V lost 6 bases and J lost 4 bases. This CDR3 is CASRFQTGLYEQYF. The CDR3 bases are TGTGCCAGCAGATTTCAGACAGGGTTATACGAGCAGTACTTC. Based on the CDR3 plus reference TRBV11-3 and TRBJ2-7, the full variable domain is EAGVVQSPRYKIIEKKQPVAFWCNPISGHNTLYWYLQNLGQGPELLIRYENEEAVDDSQLPKDRFSAERLKGVDSTLKIQPAELGDSAVYLCASRFQTGLYEQYFGPGTRLTVT.